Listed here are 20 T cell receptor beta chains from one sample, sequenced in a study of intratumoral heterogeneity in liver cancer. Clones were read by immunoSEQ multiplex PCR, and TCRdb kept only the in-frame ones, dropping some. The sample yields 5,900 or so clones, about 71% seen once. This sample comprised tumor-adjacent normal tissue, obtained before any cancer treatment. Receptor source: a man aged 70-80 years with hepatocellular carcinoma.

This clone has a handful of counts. The CDR3 region is CATSRGDSSGNTIYF. CDR3 DNA: TGTGCCACCAGCAGAGGGGACAGCTCTGGAAACACCATATATTTT. This rearrangement joins TRBV15 to TRBJ1-3; 7 nucleotides align to TRBD1. Germline CDR1 and CDR2: LNHNV and YYDKDF (reference sequence). With 1 base clipped from V and 0 bases from J, the junction kept 0 bases outside the gene matches. The CDR3 is made up of 15 amino acids.

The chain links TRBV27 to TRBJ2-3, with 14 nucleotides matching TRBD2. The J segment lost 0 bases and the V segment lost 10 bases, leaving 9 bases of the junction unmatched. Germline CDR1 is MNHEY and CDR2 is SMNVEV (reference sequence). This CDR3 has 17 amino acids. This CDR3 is CATGLAGGMPSTDTQYF. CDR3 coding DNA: TGTGCCACAGGACTAGCGGGGGGTATGCCTAGCACAGATACGCAGTATTTT.

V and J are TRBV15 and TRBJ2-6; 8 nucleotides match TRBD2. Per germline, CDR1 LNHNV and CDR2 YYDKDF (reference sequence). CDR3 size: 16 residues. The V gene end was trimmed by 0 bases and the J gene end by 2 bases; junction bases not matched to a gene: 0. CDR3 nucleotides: TGTGCCACCAGCAGAGATAGCGGGGCTGGGGCCAACGTCCTGACTTTC. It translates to CATSRDSGAGANVLTF.

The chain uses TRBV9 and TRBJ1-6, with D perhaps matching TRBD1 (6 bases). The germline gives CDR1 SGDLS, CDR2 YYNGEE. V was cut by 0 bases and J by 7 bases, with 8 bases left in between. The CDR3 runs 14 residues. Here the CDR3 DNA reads TGTGCCAGCAGCGTAGACAGGGTAAATTCACCCCTCCACTTT. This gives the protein CASSVDRVNSPLHF. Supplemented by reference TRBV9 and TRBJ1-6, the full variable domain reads DSGVTQTPKHLITATGQRVTLRCSPRSGDLSVYWYQQSLDQGLQFLIQYYNGEERAKGNILERFSAQQFPDLHSELNLSSLELGDSALYFCASSVDRVNSPLHFGNGTRLTVT.

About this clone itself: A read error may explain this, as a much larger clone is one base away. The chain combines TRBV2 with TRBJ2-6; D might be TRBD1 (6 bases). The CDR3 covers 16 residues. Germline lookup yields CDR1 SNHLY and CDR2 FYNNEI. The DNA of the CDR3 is TGTGCCAGCAGTCAGGACAGAACCTCTAGGGCCAACGTCCTGACTTTC. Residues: CASSQDRTSRANVLTF.

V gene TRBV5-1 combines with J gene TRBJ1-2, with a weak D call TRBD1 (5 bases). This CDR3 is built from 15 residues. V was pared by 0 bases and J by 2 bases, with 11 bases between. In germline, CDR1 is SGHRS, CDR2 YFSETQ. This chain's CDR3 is CASSLGGEGNYGYTF. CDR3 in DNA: TGCGCCAGCAGCTTGGGAGGGGAGGGGAACTATGGCTACACCTTC.

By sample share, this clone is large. CDR3 residues: CASSLDSYTEAFF. The CDR3 DNA is TGTGCCAGCAGCTTGGATTCGTACACTGAAGCTTTCTTT. The rearrangement joins TRBV5-5 to TRBJ1-1, with D hard to call. V lost 0 bases and J lost 3, with 6 bases in between. The CDR3 is 13 amino acids. Germline values: CDR1 SGHKS, CDR2 YYEKEE (reference sequence).

The CDR3 DNA reads as TGTGCCAGCAGCTCTACGGGGGGCCTCACTGAAGCTTTCTTT. Amino acids: CASSSTGGLTEAFF. This chain links TRBV6-6 with TRBJ1-1; weak D call: TRBD1 (6 bases). Germline CDR1 is MNHNY and CDR2 is SVGAGI (reference sequence). V was trimmed by 6 bases and J by 4 bases, leaving 15 bases between them. This CDR3 spans 14 amino acids.

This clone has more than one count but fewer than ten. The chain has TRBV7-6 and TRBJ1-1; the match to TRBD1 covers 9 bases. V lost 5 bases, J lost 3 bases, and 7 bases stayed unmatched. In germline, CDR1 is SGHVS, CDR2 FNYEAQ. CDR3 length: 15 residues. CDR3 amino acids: CASSATGGADTEAFF. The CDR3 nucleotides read TGTGCCAGCAGCGCCACAGGGGGCGCAGACACTGAAGCTTTCTTT.

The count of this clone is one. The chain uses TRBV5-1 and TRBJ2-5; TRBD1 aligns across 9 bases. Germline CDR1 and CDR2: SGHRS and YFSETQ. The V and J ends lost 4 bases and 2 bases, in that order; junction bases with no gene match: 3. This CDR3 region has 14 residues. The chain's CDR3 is CASSIGTGQETQYF. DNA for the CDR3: TGCGCCAGCAGCATAGGGACAGGGCAAGAGACCCAGTACTTC.

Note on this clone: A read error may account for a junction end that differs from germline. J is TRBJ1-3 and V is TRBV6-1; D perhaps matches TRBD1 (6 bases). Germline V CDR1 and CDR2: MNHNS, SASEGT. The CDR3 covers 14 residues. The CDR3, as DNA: TGTGCCAACAGTGAAGCGGGCCAGGGGAACACCATATATTTT. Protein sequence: CANSEAGQGNTIYF.

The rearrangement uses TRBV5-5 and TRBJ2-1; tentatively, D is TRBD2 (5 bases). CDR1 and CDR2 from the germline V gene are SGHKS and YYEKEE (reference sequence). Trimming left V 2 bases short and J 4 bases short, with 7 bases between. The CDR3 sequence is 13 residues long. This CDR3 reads CASSFGEYNEQFF. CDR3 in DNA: TGTGCCAGCAGCTTTGGGGAGTACAATGAGCAGTTCTTC.

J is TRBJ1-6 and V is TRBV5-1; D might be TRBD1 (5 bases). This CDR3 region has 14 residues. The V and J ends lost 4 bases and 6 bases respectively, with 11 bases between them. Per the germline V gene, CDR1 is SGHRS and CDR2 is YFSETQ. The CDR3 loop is CASSAGTVNSPLHF. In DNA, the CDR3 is TGCGCCAGCAGCGCGGGGACGGTTAATTCACCCCTCCACTTT.

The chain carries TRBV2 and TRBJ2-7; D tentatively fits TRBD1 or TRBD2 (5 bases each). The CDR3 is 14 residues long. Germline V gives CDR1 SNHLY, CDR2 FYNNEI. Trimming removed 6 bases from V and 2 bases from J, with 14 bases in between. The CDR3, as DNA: TGTGCCAGCAGGTATCTTGGGGGAACCTACGAGCAGTACTTC. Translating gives CASRYLGGTYEQYF.

CDR3 region: CASSPADEAFF. CDR3 DNA sequence: TGTGCCAGCTCACCAGCAGACGAAGCTTTCTTT. V is TRBV18 and J is TRBJ1-1; no definite D call. V was shortened by 2 bases and J by 8 bases, with 6 bases between the two germline ends. This CDR3 spans 11 amino acids. Germline CDR1 and CDR2: KGHSH and LQKENI.

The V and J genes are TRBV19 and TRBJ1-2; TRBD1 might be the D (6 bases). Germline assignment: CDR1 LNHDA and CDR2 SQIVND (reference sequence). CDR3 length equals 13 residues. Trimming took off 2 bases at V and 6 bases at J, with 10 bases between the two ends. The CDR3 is CASSIPGGNGYTF. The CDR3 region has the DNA TGTGCCAGTAGTATACCCGGGGGCAATGGCTACACCTTC.

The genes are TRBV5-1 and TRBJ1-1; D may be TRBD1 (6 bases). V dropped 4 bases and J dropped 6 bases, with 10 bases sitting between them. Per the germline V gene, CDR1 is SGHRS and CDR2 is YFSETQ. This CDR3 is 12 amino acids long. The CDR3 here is CASSPGGPEAFF. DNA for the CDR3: TGCGCCAGCAGCCCGGGGGGGCCTGAAGCTTTCTTT.

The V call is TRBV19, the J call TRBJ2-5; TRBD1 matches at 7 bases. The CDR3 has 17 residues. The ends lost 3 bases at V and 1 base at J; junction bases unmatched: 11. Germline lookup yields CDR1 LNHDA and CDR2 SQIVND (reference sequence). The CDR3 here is CASSMWLWTGTQETQYF. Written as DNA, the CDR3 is TGTGCCAGTAGTATGTGGTTGTGGACAGGAACCCAAGAGACCCAGTACTTC.

CDR3: CASSSGLAGMETQYF. DNA for the CDR3: TGTGCCAGCAGCTCGGGACTAGCGGGGATGGAGACCCAGTACTTC. The rearrangement joins TRBV6-5 to TRBJ2-5; TRBD2 aligns across 13 bases. Looked up from germline, CDR1 is MNHEY and CDR2 is SVGAGI. With V trimmed by 6 bases and J by 5 bases, 6 bases remained unmatched. There are 15 residues in the CDR3.

The CDR3 reads CAINGAGSGANVLTF. CDR3 nucleotides: TGTGCCATCAACGGGGCAGGGTCGGGGGCCAACGTCCTGACTTTC. The J gene is TRBJ2-6, the V gene TRBV10-3; D may be TRBD1 or TRBD2 (5 bases each). CDR1 is ENHRY and CDR2 is SYGVKD in the germline V gene. Trimming left V 7 bases short and J 4 bases short, with 14 bases between. The CDR3 sequence is 15 residues long.